Listed here is a single T cell receptor (beta chain). Its antigen is undetermined. This entry is derived from a study of cytomegalovirus exposure and HLA in healthy donors. This CDR3 has 17 residues. CDR1 is MGHRA, CDR2 YSYEKL, per germline. Between the trimmed V and J ends, which lost 3 bases and 0 bases, there was a span of 17 bases. Study-level points and caveats: The study designated 160 or so TCR beta chains cytomegalovirus-associated. Judged likely to be a sequencing artifact was a cluster of highly shared sequence variants.

60 Vbeta and 13 Jbeta primers were used in PCR. Assay: immunoSEQ multiplex PCR; the TCRdb copy retains only in-frame clones and omits some. Of roughly 250,000 clones in the sample, about four fifths were seen once. The sample taken for sequencing was PBMCs. This clonotype originated in a girl aged 2 to 10 in good health and CMV-seronegative. The V and J genes are TRBV4-1 and TRBJ1-2, with D uncertain. The CDR3 reads CASSHPLRGSANYGYTF. The CDR3 region has the DNA TGCGCCAGCAGCCACCCTCTTCGGGGTTCAGCTAACTATGGCTACACCTTC.